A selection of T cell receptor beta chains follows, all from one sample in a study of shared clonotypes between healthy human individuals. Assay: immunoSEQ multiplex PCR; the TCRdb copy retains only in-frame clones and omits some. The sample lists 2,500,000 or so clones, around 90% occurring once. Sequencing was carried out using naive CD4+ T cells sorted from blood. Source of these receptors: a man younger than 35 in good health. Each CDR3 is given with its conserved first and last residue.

CASSPRGAGGRETQYF TRBJ2-5 TRBV7-2
CASSEIGDYEQYF TRBJ2-7 TRBV2
CASSSSRDRVGTEAFF TRBJ1-1 TRBV19
CASSRQGFEAFF TRBJ1-1 TRBV18
CASSLQGSVNTEAFF TRBJ1-1 TRBV7-2
CASSLGGVRTDTQYF TRBJ2-3 TRBV5-1
CASSRPEGSTDTQYF TRBJ2-3 TRBV5-1
CASSARTGAGGKLFF TRBJ1-4 TRBV5-1
CASSEGQGALGANVLTF TRBJ2-6 TRBV19
CASSDAGASYNSPLHF TRBJ1-6 TRBV25-1
CASGEWQTDEQYF TRBJ2-7 TRBV6-1
CASSPGQGRYEQYF TRBJ2-7 TRBV11-2
CASNLAGGPPTYEQYF TRBJ2-7 TRBV28
CAWNQGGLQETQYF TRBJ2-5 TRBV30
CAISEGGQETQYF TRBJ2-5 TRBV10-3
CSVETAGTGIGEQYF TRBJ2-7 TRBV29-1
CASSREREPYEQYF TRBJ2-7 TRBV6-6
CASSQDRGVYEKLFF TRBJ1-4 TRBV5-4
CASSSGQGTGYTF TRBJ1-2 TRBV7-3
CASRRDGTGNSPLHF TRBJ1-6 TRBV7-8